This T cell receptor (beta chain) derives from a study of T cells in Graves' hyperthyroidism and ophthalmopathy. Study-wide results and limits: The model made its ophthalmopathy prediction, and onset followed a median roughly six months later.

The CDR3 has 14 residues. Per the germline V gene, CDR1 is DFQATT and CDR2 is SNEGSKA (reference sequence). Between the trimmed V and J ends, which lost 2 bases and 2 bases, there was a span of 9 bases. The source of the PBMCs was 8.5 to 10 ml of fresh peripheral blood. This clonotype was seen more than once but under ten times. Its antigen remains unidentified. TCR beta CDR3 sequences were amplified from RNA transcripts. HTBI primers drove first-round RT-PCR of the TCR CDR3. Via MiXCR, TCRdb re-called the multiplex PCR reads, giving one row per CDR3 protein. This sample has about 480,000 distinct CDR3 sequences, with roughly 22% found just once.

This TCR came from a woman between 65 and 79 years old with Graves' ophthalmopathy. The chain is built from TRBV20-1 and TRBJ2-2, with D hard to call. The sequencing input was blood. The CDR3 protein is CSARSGSNTGELFF. In nucleotides, the CDR3 is TGCAGTGCTAGATCTGGGTCTAACACCGGGGAGCTGTTTTTT.